The present entry profiles one TCR beta chain with its context. This entry is derived from a study of chemoradiotherapy in HPV16-positive cancers. The data were produced by immunoSEQ multiplex PCR, yet TCRdb's version contains in-frame clones alone and is incomplete. Of approximately 14,000 clones in the sample, around four fifths were seen once. Repertoires were sampled repeatedly during chemoradiotherapy. The V and J ends lost 6 bases and 4 bases respectively, with 18 bases between them. The CDR3 contains 15 residues. Germline V lookup: CDR1 KGHSH, CDR2 LQKENI. Collection took place from a patient who underwent chemoradiotherapy. This TCR came from a human donor with HPV-associated anogenital cancer. The chain has TRBV18 and TRBJ1-1; D call uncertain. Here the CDR3 reads CASSLMTGESTEAFF. Here the CDR3 DNA reads TGTGCCAGCTCGCTAATGACGGGTGAAAGCACTGAAGCTTTCTTT.